The 29 T cell receptor beta chains below were found in one sample sequenced in a study of control samples from healthy donors and cancer patients. Measured with immunoSEQ multiplex PCR; TCRdb has only the in-frame clones, and not every one. Among around 200,000 clones listed, 90% to 95% were seen once. Material: blood. The receptors were gathered from a woman in her twenties or thirties in good health.

The chain couples TRBV10-2 to TRBJ2-3; 9 bases map to TRBD2. The CDR3 is 14 amino acids. The germline V gene has CDR1 WSHSY and CDR2 SAAADI. Losses at the gene ends were 4 bases for V and 1 base for J; bases not matched to a gene: 0. The CDR3 reads CASSGTSGTDTQYF. CDR3 bases: TGCGCCAGCAGTGGGACTAGCGGCACAGATACGCAGTATTTT.

DNA of the CDR3: TGTGCCAGCAGGTACCCGGGTAACACTGAAGCTTTCTTT. Its protein product is CASRYPGNTEAFF. V is TRBV12-3 or TRBV12-4 and J is TRBJ1-1; D is unclear. V lost 6 bases and J 2 bases, leaving 10 bases between the germline ends. There are 13 residues in the CDR3.

This chain uses TRBV3-1 (or the pseudogene TRBV3-2) with TRBJ2-7; the D is unclear. From germline, CDR1 is LGHDT and CDR2 YNNKEL (reference sequence). V was pared by 1 base and J by 3 bases, with 7 bases between. The CDR3 loop spans 13 amino acids. CDR3 loop: CASSQGSGYEQYF. The CDR3 DNA follows: TGTGCCAGCAGCCAAGGTTCGGGCTACGAGCAGTACTTC.

This clone showed up just a few times. The chain couples TRBV7-9 to TRBJ2-2, with TRBD1 matching over 11 bases. Germline lookup yields CDR1 SEHNR and CDR2 FQNEAQ (reference sequence). J was trimmed by 5 bases and V by 5 bases; bases with no gene match: 7. The CDR3 consists of 16 residues. The CDR3 loop is CASSPGTGGITGELFF. DNA of the CDR3: TGTGCCAGCAGCCCCGGGACAGGGGGTATTACCGGGGAGCTGTTTTTT.

This clone was observed once. V usage is TRBV29-1 and J usage is TRBJ2-1; 7 positions agree with TRBD2. J was trimmed by 7 bases and V by 4 bases; bases with no gene match: 7. The CDR3 is 13 amino acids. Germline CDR1 and CDR2: SQVTM and ANQGSEA. The CDR3 sequence: CSVALAVPNEQFF. The CDR3 DNA follows: TGCAGCGTTGCTCTAGCGGTTCCGAATGAGCAGTTCTTC.

The chain links TRBV7-9 to TRBJ2-1, with no clear D. V shed 2 bases and J shed 3 bases, with 5 bases lying between them. The CDR3 is 13 amino acids. Germline CDR1 SEHNR, CDR2 FQNEAQ (reference sequence). The CDR3 region is CASSLNGYNEQFF. Here the CDR3 DNA reads TGTGCCAGCAGCTTAAACGGCTACAATGAGCAGTTCTTC. Using reference TRBV7-9 and TRBJ2-1 for the parts outside the CDR3, the full variable domain is DTGVSQNPRHKITKRGQNVTFRCDPISEHNRLYWYRQTLGQGPEFLTYFQNEAQLEKSRLLSDRFSAERPKGSFSTLEIQRTEQGDSAMYLCASSLNGYNEQFFGPGTRLTVL.

The chain has TRBV19 and TRBJ2-7; no definite D call. Looked up from germline, CDR1 is LNHDA and CDR2 is SQIVND (reference sequence). The CDR3 length is 14 residues. The V end lost 3 bases, the J end lost 0 bases, and 9 bases lay between the germline ends. DNA of the CDR3: TGTGCCAGTAGTATGCCCTCGAGCTCCTACGAGCAGTACTTC. Translated: CASSMPSSSYEQYF. The full variable domain, with the rest looked up from reference TRBV19 and TRBJ2-7, is DGGITQSPKYLFRKEGQNVTLSCEQNLNHDAMYWYRQDPGQGLRLIYYSQIVNDFQKGDIAEGYSVSREKKESFPLTVTSAQKNPTAFYLCASSMPSSSYEQYFGPGTRLTVT.

The V call is TRBV29-1, the J call TRBJ2-1; 9 positions match TRBD1. CDR3 length equals 15 residues. V trimming: 3 bases; J trimming: 0 bases; junction bases outside the gene matches: 3. CDR1 and CDR2 from the germline V gene are SQVTM and ANQGSEA. CDR3 residues: CSVDETGGSYNEQFF. CDR3 DNA: TGCAGCGTTGACGAGACAGGGGGCTCCTACAATGAGCAGTTCTTC.

The chain has TRBV5-1 and TRBJ1-4; D remains ambiguous. Trimming removed 0 bases from V and 3 bases from J, with 9 bases in between. Germline CDR1 reads SGHRS; CDR2 reads YFSETQ. The CDR3 is made up of 15 amino acids. The CDR3 sequence is CASSLAAPANEKLFF. DNA for the CDR3: TGCGCCAGCAGCTTGGCGGCACCAGCTAATGAAAAACTGTTTTTT.

This chain joins TRBV7-2 and TRBJ2-1; no definite D call. This CDR3 contains 13 residues. Germline V gene data show CDR1 as SGHTA and CDR2 as FQGNSA. V shed 1 base and J shed 5 bases, with 6 bases lying between them. The DNA for the CDR3 is TGTGCCAGCAGCTTAGATGGAGACAATGAGCAGTTCTTC. This encodes CASSLDGDNEQFF.

The CDR3 protein is CASSQEVRGQETQYF. The CDR3 DNA reads TGCGCCAGCAGCCAAGAAGTCAGGGGCCAAGAGACCCAGTACTTC. The chain employs TRBV4-3 and TRBJ2-5, with D possibly being TRBD1 (6 bases). CDR3 length equals 15 residues. With 0 bases removed from V and 1 base from J, the gap between germline ends came to 9 bases. Looked up from germline, CDR1 is LGHNA and CDR2 is YSLEER.

Here the CDR3 reads CASSERRGWNEKLFF. CDR3 DNA: TGTGCCAGCAGTGAACGGAGAGGGTGGAATGAAAAACTGTTTTTT. The chain has TRBV6-1 and TRBJ1-4; D gene uncertain. The CDR3 covers 15 residues. Looked up from germline, CDR1 is MNHNS and CDR2 is SASEGT. Trimming left V 2 bases short and J 5 bases short, with 12 bases between.

This clone was seen only once. This chain links TRBV20-1 with TRBJ1-2; no clear D gene. Per germline, CDR1 DFQATT and CDR2 SNEGSKA (reference sequence). V was cut by 3 bases and J by 3 bases, with 5 bases left in between. The CDR3 has 11 residues. The CDR3 is CSARTDYGYTF. In DNA form, the CDR3 reads TGCAGTGCTAGGACGGACTATGGCTACACCTTC.

J is TRBJ2-5 and V is TRBV19; D perhaps matches TRBD2 (6 bases). This CDR3 has 13 amino acids. With 1 base removed from V and 5 bases from J, the gap between germline ends came to 8 bases. The germline CDR1 and CDR2 sequences are LNHDA and SQIVND (reference sequence). DNA for the CDR3: TGTGCCAGTAGTATAGGGAGGGCGGAGACCCAGTACTTC. Residues: CASSIGRAETQYF.

In this sample, this clone turned up once. This sequence joins TRBV27 and TRBJ2-7; D may be TRBD1 (5 bases). Germline CDR1 and CDR2: MNHEY and SMNVEV (reference sequence). The V and J ends lost 2 bases and 3 bases respectively, with 11 bases between them. The CDR3 runs to 14 residues. CDR3 sequence (DNA): TGTGCCAGCAGTTTACAGGGTGAATACTACGAGCAGTACTTC. Translated: CASSLQGEYYEQYF.

This chain uses TRBV18 with TRBJ1-2; the D is unclear. Germline V gives CDR1 KGHSH, CDR2 LQKENI. This CDR3 is 14 amino acids long. V gave up 5 bases and J gave up 2 bases, with 12 bases separating them. The chain's CDR3 is CASSTVTVNYGYTF. The CDR3 bases are TGTGCCAGCTCAACTGTAACAGTGAACTATGGCTACACCTTC. Filled out from reference TRBV18 and TRBJ1-2, the complete variable domain reads NAGVMQNPRHLVRRRGQEARLRCSPMKGHSHVYWYRQLPEEGLKFMVYLQKENIIDESGMPKERFSAEFPKEGPSILRIQQVVRGDSAAYFCASSTVTVNYGYTFGSGTRLTVV.

This chain links TRBV2 with TRBJ2-5, with D perhaps TRBD2 (6 bases). Per germline, CDR1 SNHLY and CDR2 FYNNEI. The CDR3 consists of 13 residues. Trimming removed 4 bases from V and 4 bases from J, with 10 bases in between. CDR3 in DNA: TGTGCCAGCAGTGGGGGACTTGGAGAGACCCAGTACTTC. Residues: CASSGGLGETQYF.

The chain joins TRBV28 to TRBJ1-5; D is undetermined. Germline V lookup: CDR1 MDHEN, CDR2 SYDVKM. V lost 2 bases and J 6 bases, leaving 11 bases between the germline ends. This CDR3 spans 14 amino acids. CDR3 sequence (DNA): TGTGCCAGCAGTTTACGGCTGGGGAGTCAGCCCCAGCATTTT. Translated, it gives CASSLRLGSQPQHF.

The chain employs TRBV10-1 and TRBJ1-4, with 8 bases aligning to TRBD1. Germline V gene sequence: CDR1 WNHNN, CDR2 SYGVQD (reference sequence). V gave up 0 bases and J gave up 4 bases; unmatched junction bases: 10. The CDR3 spans 18 residues. As DNA, the CDR3 is TGCGCCAGCAGTGAGTCTACTAATTCCGGGACAGGTAATGAAAAACTGTTTTTT. Encoded protein: CASSESTNSGTGNEKLFF.

The V call is TRBV5-1, the J call TRBJ2-7; tentatively, D is TRBD1 (5 bases). This CDR3 is 13 amino acids long. The V gene lost 1 base and the J gene lost 6 bases, with 11 bases spanning the gap. The germline V gene encodes CDR1 SGHRS and CDR2 YFSETQ. CDR3 in amino acids: CASSLRTPPEQYF. The CDR3, as DNA: TGCGCCAGCAGCTTGCGGACACCACCCGAGCAGTACTTC.

This clone has only one observation. V is TRBV11-2 and J is TRBJ2-5, with 10 bases that match TRBD2. The CDR3 runs 17 residues. The ends lost 4 bases at V and 2 bases at J; junction bases unmatched: 10. CDR1 SGHAT and CDR2 FQNNGV come from the germline V gene. For the CDR3, the DNA is TGTGCCAGCAGCTCCCGTTGGGTAGCGGGGGGACAAGAGACCCAGTACTTC. Translated, it gives CASSSRWVAGGQETQYF.

This rearrangement joins TRBV6-6 to TRBJ1-1; D gene unclear. The germline V gene encodes CDR1 MNHNY and CDR2 SVGAGI (reference sequence). Deletions cut 5 bases from V and 1 base from J, with 2 bases between. CDR3 length: 11 amino acids. CDR3 region: CASSRNTEAFF. The CDR3 DNA is TGTGCCAGCAGTAGGAACACTGAAGCTTTCTTT.

The chain carries TRBV11-3 and TRBJ2-1, with a tentative D call TRBD2 (7 bases). V lost 2 bases and J lost 3, with 11 bases in between. This CDR3 has 15 amino acids. The germline V gene encodes CDR1 SGHNT and CDR2 YENEEA. The DNA for the CDR3 is TGTGCCAGCAGCTTACGAGGGGGGGGCTACAATGAGCAGTTCTTC. This gives the protein CASSLRGGGYNEQFF.

The CDR3 DNA is TGTGCCAGCAGTACCCGACAGGGGGGTGAAGCTTTCTTT. Its translation: CASSTRQGGEAFF. The chain combines TRBV6-2 or TRBV6-3 with TRBJ1-1; TRBD1 matches 9 bases. Unmatched junction bases numbered 5, after V lost 5 bases and J lost 7 bases. The V gene's germline CDR1 is MNHEY and CDR2 SVGEGT. This CDR3 has 13 residues.

The gene calls are TRBV7-9 and TRBJ2-3, with 7 bases identical to TRBD2. Germline V gene data show CDR1 as SEHNR and CDR2 as FQNEAQ (reference sequence). V dropped 4 bases and J dropped 0; count of bases not matched to a gene: 4. The CDR3 sequence is 15 residues long. CDR3 bases: TGTGCCAGCAGCTACGGGGACTATAGCACAGATACGCAGTATTTT. Translating gives CASSYGDYSTDTQYF.

The chain employs TRBV28 and TRBJ2-2, with TRBD1 matching 10 bases. This CDR3 region has 15 residues. Per the germline V gene, CDR1 is MDHEN and CDR2 is SYDVKM. The trim removed 5 bases at V and 6 bases at J, leaving 6 bases unmatched. The CDR3 DNA follows: TGTGCCAGCAGTCCCGGGACAGGGGTAGCCGGGGAGCTGTTTTTT. Amino acids: CASSPGTGVAGELFF.

This chain links TRBV6-5 with TRBJ2-2; the match to TRBD1 covers 7 bases. Germline CDR1 is MNHEY and CDR2 is SVGAGI. The CDR3 sequence is 15 residues long. V was pared by 3 bases and J by 3 bases, with 4 bases of the junction left unmatched. The CDR3 nucleotides are TGTGCCAGCAGTTATCACAGGGGCGACACCGGGGAGCTGTTTTTT. It translates to CASSYHRGDTGELFF.

The rearrangement uses TRBV5-1 and TRBJ1-4; D unclear. Germline CDR1 SGHRS, CDR2 YFSETQ. The CDR3 is 15 residues long. Between the trimmed V and J ends, which lost 0 bases and 6 bases, there was a span of 12 bases. Written as DNA, the CDR3 is TGCGCCAGCAGCTTGGCCTCGGGGAAATATGAAAAACTGTTTTTT. Translation gives CASSLASGKYEKLFF.

The chain couples TRBV7-8 to TRBJ2-7; 7 bases map to TRBD1. V was clipped by 0 bases and J by 4 bases; unmatched bases: 6. In germline, CDR1 is SGHVS, CDR2 FQNEAQ. The CDR3 has 15 residues. In DNA form, the CDR3 reads TGTGCCAGCAGCTTAGCGCGGACAGGTGGTTACGAGCAGTACTTC. Protein sequence: CASSLARTGGYEQYF.